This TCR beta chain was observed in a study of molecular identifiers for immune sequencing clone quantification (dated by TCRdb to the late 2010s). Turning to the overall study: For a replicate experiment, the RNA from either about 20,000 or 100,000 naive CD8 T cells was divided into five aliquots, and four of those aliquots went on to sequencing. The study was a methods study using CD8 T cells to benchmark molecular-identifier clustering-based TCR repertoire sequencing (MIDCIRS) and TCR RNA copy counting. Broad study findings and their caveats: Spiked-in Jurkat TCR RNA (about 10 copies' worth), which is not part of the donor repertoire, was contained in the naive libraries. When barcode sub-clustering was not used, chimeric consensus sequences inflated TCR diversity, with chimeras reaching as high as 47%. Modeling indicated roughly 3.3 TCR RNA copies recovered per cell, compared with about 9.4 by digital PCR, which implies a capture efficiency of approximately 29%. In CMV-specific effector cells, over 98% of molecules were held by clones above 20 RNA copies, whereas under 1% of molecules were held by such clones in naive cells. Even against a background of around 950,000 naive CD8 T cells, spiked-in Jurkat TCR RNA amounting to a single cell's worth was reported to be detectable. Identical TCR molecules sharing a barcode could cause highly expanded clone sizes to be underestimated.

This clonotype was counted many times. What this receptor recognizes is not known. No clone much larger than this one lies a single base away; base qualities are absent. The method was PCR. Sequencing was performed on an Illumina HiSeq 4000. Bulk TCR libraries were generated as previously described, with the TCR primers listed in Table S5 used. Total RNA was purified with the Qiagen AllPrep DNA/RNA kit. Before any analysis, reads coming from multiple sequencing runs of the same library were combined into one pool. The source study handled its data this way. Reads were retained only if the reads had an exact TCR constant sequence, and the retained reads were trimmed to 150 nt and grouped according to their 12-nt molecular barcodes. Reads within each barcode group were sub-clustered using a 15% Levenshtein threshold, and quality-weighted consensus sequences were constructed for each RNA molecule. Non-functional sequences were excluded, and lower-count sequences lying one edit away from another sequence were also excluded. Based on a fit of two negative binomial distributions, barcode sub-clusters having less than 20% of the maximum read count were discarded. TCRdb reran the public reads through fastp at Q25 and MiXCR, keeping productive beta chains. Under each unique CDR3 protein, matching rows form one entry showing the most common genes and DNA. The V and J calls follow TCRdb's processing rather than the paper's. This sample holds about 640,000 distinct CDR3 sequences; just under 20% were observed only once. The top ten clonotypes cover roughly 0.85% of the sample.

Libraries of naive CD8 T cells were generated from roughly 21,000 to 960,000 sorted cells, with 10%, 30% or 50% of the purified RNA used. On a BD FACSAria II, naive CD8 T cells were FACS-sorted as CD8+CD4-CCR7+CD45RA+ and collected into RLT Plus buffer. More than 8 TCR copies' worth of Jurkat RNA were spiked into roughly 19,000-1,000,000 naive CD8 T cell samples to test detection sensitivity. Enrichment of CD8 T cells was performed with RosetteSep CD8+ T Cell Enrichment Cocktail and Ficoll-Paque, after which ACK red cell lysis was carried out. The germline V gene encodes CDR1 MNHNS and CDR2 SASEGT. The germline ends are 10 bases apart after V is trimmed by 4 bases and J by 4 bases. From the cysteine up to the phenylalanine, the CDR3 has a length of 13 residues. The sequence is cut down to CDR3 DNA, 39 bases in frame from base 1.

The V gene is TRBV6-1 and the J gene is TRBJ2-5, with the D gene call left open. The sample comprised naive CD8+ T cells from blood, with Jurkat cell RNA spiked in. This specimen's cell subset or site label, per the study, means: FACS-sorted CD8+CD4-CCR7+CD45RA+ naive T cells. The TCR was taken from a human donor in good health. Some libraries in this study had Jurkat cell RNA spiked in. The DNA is TGTGCCAGCAGTGTGGTGCGGTCAGAGACCCAGTACTTC. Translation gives CASSVVRSETQYF.